This T cell receptor beta chain was obtained from a study of T cells in Graves' hyperthyroidism and ophthalmopathy (dated by TCRdb to about 2019). At the level of the whole study: Peripheral blood samples were taken at initial diagnosis, before any treatment was given. After sampling, hyperthyroidism patients received methimazole starting at 30 mg daily, and ophthalmopathy patients received high-dose intravenous methylprednisolone. An independent validation cohort of around 19 hyperthyroidism patients and approximately 16 patients who later progressed to ophthalmopathy tested prospective prediction of ophthalmopathy. The paper describes TCR Vbeta CDR3 sequencing of 120 to 150 peripheral blood samples, made up of some 42 ophthalmopathy patients, some 80 hyperthyroidism patients and 17 progressor patients. The approximately 100 discovery patients were divided at random into training and test sets in a 7:3 ratio. A discovery cohort of 95 to 100 patients, 43 with Graves' ophthalmopathy and more than 55 with stable Graves' hyperthyroidism, was used to find distinguishing TCR V-J signatures. In about 6 Graves' hyperthyroidism patients, the study also compared T-cell repertoires from thyroid tissue with T-cell repertoires from blood. What the authors observed across the whole study: No statistical method was used to set the sample size in advance, and investigators knew the group allocation. In validation, progression to ophthalmopathy was predicted by the model with nearly 71% sensitivity and 72% to 80% specificity, a median of around 6.5 months before onset. Most expanded thyroid clonotypes (frequency above 0.001) were also detected in blood, a finding suggesting that blood repertoires may reflect thyroid immune responses. Ophthalmopathy was separated from stable hyperthyroidism by a 13 V-J signature model, with over 85% sensitivity and 81% to 82% specificity obtained in cross-validation and 80%/75% obtained in testing.

Graves' hyperthyroidism was defined as stable when no progression to ophthalmopathy occurred over 18 months of follow-up. Hyperthyroidism patients were newly diagnosed, had a disease duration of under 2 months, and were aged 18 to 65 years. The study excluded patients with uncontrolled infections, other autoimmune diseases, pregnancy or lactation. Clinical symptoms, serum thyroxine and TRAb, thyroid ultrasound, and orbital computed tomography formed the basis for the diagnoses. PBMCs were isolated from about 9 ml of fresh peripheral blood by Ficoll-Paque density gradient centrifugation. Total RNA was extracted using Trizol reagent, and RNA quality was assessed on an Agilent 2100 Bioanalyzer. Note on this clonotype: Its cognate antigen has yet to be identified. A much larger clone sits a single nucleotide away, making a read error possible.

Amplification of TCR beta CDR3 regions was carried out from RNA transcripts. The first round of RT-PCR for the TCR CDR3 was performed with the HTBI primer set and the Qiagen OneStep RT-PCR kit. A second multiplex PCR round built the libraries, followed by size selection and purification. Libraries were sequenced paired-end with 100 bp reads on an Illumina HiSeq2000. Under the source paper's analysis protocol: Raw data were processed with SOAPnuke, discarding reads with adapters, uncalled bases, mean Phred below 15, or no exact constant-primer or identifier match. COPE v1.2.5 was used to merge the high-quality paired reads, and each unique nucleotide sequence was defined as a clonotype. MiTCR v1.1 was used to align the clonotypes against IMGT TRBV, TRBD and TRBJ reference segments. Only V-J combinations with frequency above 0.0001, covering 98% to 99.2% of repertoires, were analysed. The TCS score was defined as F50 (clonal expansion) divided by E x V (chaos), with BLOSUM62-based TCRdist calculated between CDR3 peptides within each V-J. Welch's t-statistics and random forest reduced 500 to 550 V-J features to 10 to 15, which were used in a naive Bayes classifier (R e1071). TCRdb passed the public sequencing reads through fastp at Q25 and MiXCR, retaining productive beta sequences. Every distinct CDR3 protein forms one entry, paired with its most common genes and DNA. Clone size and V and J calls follow TCRdb, not the original study. The sample yields hundreds of thousands of distinct CDR3 sequences; less than 15% were counted once. About 14% of the sample is taken by the ten largest.

The receptor was derived from a woman aged 40 to 50 with Graves' hyperthyroidism. What was sequenced was blood.

The nucleotides are TGTGCCAACAATCAGATCAGAGAGACCCAGTACTTC. Its translation reads: CANNQIRETQYF. The chain employs TRBV2 and TRBJ2-5, with the D gene not clear enough to name. From the cysteine up to the phenylalanine, the CDR3 has a length of 12 residues. Of the read, only the CDR3 DNA is kept; its 36 bases are in frame from base 1. As encoded in the germline V gene, CDR1 is SNHLY while CDR2 is FYNNEI. V is shortened by 10 bases, J by 4 bases, and the region joining them spans 13 bases.